This entry lists 6 T cell receptor beta chains sequenced from one sample in a study of memory CD4+ T cells and cytomegalovirus serostatus. Data came from immunoSEQ multiplex PCR; TCRdb stores just in-frame clones and leaves some out. Among roughly 53,000 clones listed, roughly 79% were seen once. The sort gate was single viable CD3+CD4+CD8-CD45RO+ cells for memory CD4+ T cells. The sample comprised memory CD4+ T cells from blood. The receptor source for this set is an adult in good health and CMV-seronegative.

The chain combines TRBV28 with TRBJ1-5, with D possibly being TRBD1 (5 bases). Germline CDR1 and CDR2: MDHEN and SYDVKM. V gave up 1 base and J gave up 3 bases, with 10 bases separating them. The CDR3 length is 15 residues. CDR3 loop: CASSLSNGANQPQHF. CDR3 sequence (DNA): TGTGCCAGCAGTTTATCGAACGGGGCCAATCAGCCCCAGCATTTT.

This sequence joins TRBV6-1 and TRBJ1-1; no clear D gene. The CDR3 sequence is 15 residues long. With 3 bases removed from V and 6 bases from J, the gap between germline ends came to 17 bases. Germline CDR1 reads MNHNS; CDR2 reads SASEGT. The CDR3 coding sequence is TGTGCCAGCAGTGACCCCCAGGTTGGTGGCGCTGAAGCTTTCTTT. Residues: CASSDPQVGGAEAFF.

The rearrangement uses TRBV4-2 and TRBJ1-1; weak D call: TRBD1 (5 bases). Germline CDR1 is LGHNA and CDR2 is YNFKEQ. The CDR3 covers 17 residues. V lost 2 bases and J lost 1, with 17 bases in between. CDR3 DNA: TGTGCCAGCAGCCAATTAGCCTGGGACGCGCAGAACACTGAAGCTTTCTTT. It is translated as CASSQLAWDAQNTEAFF.

This clone has a count of ten or more. The chain employs TRBV4-1 and TRBJ1-2, with a weak D call TRBD1 (6 bases). Trimming pared 0 bases from V and 4 bases from J, leaving 12 bases between. The V gene's germline CDR1 is MGHRA and CDR2 YSYEKL. The CDR3 length is 15 residues. This chain's CDR3 is CASSQDIQGSYGYTF. The CDR3, as DNA: TGCGCCAGCAGCCAAGATATCCAGGGGAGCTATGGCTACACCTTC.

This clone was detected only a few times. The chain has TRBV6-5 and TRBJ2-7; D gene unclear. The CDR3 length is 11 residues. Germline V gene data show CDR1 as MNHEY and CDR2 as SVGAGI. The ends were cut back, 7 bases at V and 6 bases at J, with 10 bases in the middle. The CDR3 bases are TGTGCCAGCACGGGCGAGGTCGAGCAGTACTTC. This codes for CASTGEVEQYF.

The chain has TRBV4-3 and TRBJ2-1; the D is unclear. CDR1 is LGHNA, CDR2 YSLEER, per germline. This CDR3 is 14 amino acids long. Between the trimmed V and J ends, which lost 0 bases and 7 bases, there was a span of 10 bases. In DNA, the CDR3 is TGCGCCAGCAGCCAAGACGCAGTCGGGAATGAGCAGTTCTTC. Its protein product is CASSQDAVGNEQFF.